This T cell receptor (beta chain) was captured in a study of T cells after yellow fever vaccination. TCRdb reanalysed the 5' RACE reads using MiXCR and keeps one entry per CDR3 protein. The sample carries about 130,000 distinct CDR3 sequences, 6.6% recorded once. This TCR was sampled from a man under 40 who received the YFV17D yellow fever vaccine. The sample was CD4+ T cells sorted from PBMCs, taken 10 days after the yellow fever booster vaccination.

CDR3 amino acids: CASSLIATDTQYF. CDR3 coding DNA: TGTGCCAGCAGCTTGATTGCCACAGATACGCAGTATTTT. The genes are TRBV5-4 and TRBJ2-3; no definite D call. Per the germline V gene, CDR1 is SGHNT and CDR2 is YYREEE (reference sequence). This CDR3 is built from 13 residues. The V and J ends lost 1 base and 2 bases respectively, with 5 bases between them.